The 12 T cell receptor beta chains below come from one sample, sequenced in a study of T-cell memory formation after mild COVID-19. One entry per CDR3 protein, called by TCRdb with MiXCR from the 5' RACE reads. The table includes hundreds of thousands of distinct CDR3 sequences, approximately 20% detected once. The sample comprised PBMCs or a T cell subset sorted from them (not recorded which). All receptors derive from an adult woman who had mild COVID-19 (a few samples of this study predate the infection). Cell type and time point are not known.

The V and J genes are TRBV3-1 and TRBJ1-2, with 7 nucleotides matching TRBD1. The CDR3 is 15 residues long. Germline V lookup: CDR1 LGHDT, CDR2 YNNKEL (reference sequence). The trim removed 4 bases at V and 2 bases at J, leaving 7 bases unmatched. The CDR3 coding sequence is TGTGCCAGCAGCCGCGGGACAGCGGAGAACTATGGCTACACCTTC. Its protein product is CASSRGTAENYGYTF. Using reference TRBV3-1 and TRBJ1-2 for the parts outside the CDR3, the full variable domain is DTAVSQTPKYLVTQMGNDKSIKCEQNLGHDTMYWYKQDSKKFLKIMFSYNNKELIINETVPNRFSPKSPDKAHLNLHINSLELGDSAVYFCASSRGTAENYGYTFGSGTRLTVV.

This clonotype was recorded a few times. The gene calls are TRBV20-1 and TRBJ2-3; D not resolved. V was shortened by 6 bases and J by 2 bases, with 21 bases between the two germline ends. There are 16 residues in the CDR3. Germline values: CDR1 DFQATT, CDR2 SNEGSKA (reference sequence). The CDR3 nucleotides read TGCAGTGCCGAGCTGGTTATCGGTTGGTTCACAGATACGCAGTATTTT. It specifies CSAELVIGWFTDTQYF.

This clonotype was observed a few times. The V gene is TRBV11-2, the J gene TRBJ1-1; D not certain. The CDR3 is 15 residues long. Per germline, CDR1 SGHAT and CDR2 FQNNGV. Trimming pared 2 bases from V and 1 base from J, leaving 11 bases between. DNA for the CDR3: TGTGCCAGCAGCTTAAGGGCCAGGACGAACACTGAAGCTTTCTTT. It specifies CASSLRARTNTEAFF. Looking up the rest from reference TRBV11-2 and TRBJ1-1 gives the full variable domain: EAGVAQSPRYKIIEKRQSVAFWCNPISGHATLYWYQQILGQGPKLLIQFQNNGVVDDSQLPKDRFSAERLKGVDSTLKIQPAKLEDSAVYLCASSLRARTNTEAFFGQGTRLTVV.

The chain couples TRBV7-2 to TRBJ1-5, with D possibly matching TRBD1 (6 bases). The V gene's germline CDR1 is SGHTA and CDR2 FQGNSA. The CDR3 consists of 14 residues. V lost 5 bases and J lost 3, with 11 bases in between. The CDR3 is CASSAQGTNQPQHF. For the CDR3, the DNA is TGTGCCAGCAGCGCACAGGGTACCAATCAGCCCCAGCATTTT.

This clonotype was recorded once. This chain links TRBV7-6 with TRBJ1-1; TRBD1 might be the D (5 bases). The germline V and J ends were trimmed by 0 bases and 3 bases, with 14 bases remaining between them. Germline values: CDR1 SGHVS, CDR2 FNYEAQ. The CDR3 covers 16 residues. The CDR3 loop is CASSLAQAGQDTEAFF. The CDR3 DNA reads as TGTGCCAGCAGCTTAGCCCAAGCAGGGCAAGACACTGAAGCTTTCTTT.

The chain carries TRBV4-1 and TRBJ1-5; D may be TRBD1 (6 bases). CDR3 size: 15 residues. Trimming shortened V by 1 base and J by 7 bases, and 14 bases separated the two germline ends. Germline V CDR1 and CDR2: MGHRA, YSYEKL. The CDR3 region is CASSQVRQGMQPQHF. The CDR3 DNA sequence: TGCGCCAGCAGCCAAGTTAGGCAGGGGATGCAGCCCCAGCATTTT.

The V and J genes are TRBV11-3 and TRBJ2-1, with TRBD2 matching over 7 bases. V shed 5 bases and J 4 bases; nucleotides not matched to a gene: 2. CDR3 length: 13 residues. The germline V gene encodes CDR1 SGHNT and CDR2 YENEEA. The DNA of the CDR3 is TGTGCCAGCAGCCTAGCGGAATACAATGAGCAGTTCTTC. Amino acids: CASSLAEYNEQFF.

Only a few counts were recorded for this clonotype. V is TRBV7-9 and J is TRBJ2-1, with D uncertain. Germline V CDR1 and CDR2: SEHNR, FQNEAQ (reference sequence). The CDR3 length is 13 residues. The V end lost 3 bases, the J end lost 5 bases, and 8 bases lay between the germline ends. CDR3 coding DNA: TGTGCCAGCAGCTTCAGGACCGACAATGAGCAGTTCTTC. This codes for CASSFRTDNEQFF.

The chain has TRBV7-9 and TRBJ2-7; 9 bases line up with TRBD1. The germline gives CDR1 SEHNR, CDR2 FQNEAQ (reference sequence). Unmatched junction bases numbered 10, after V lost 4 bases and J lost 0 bases. CDR3 length: 17 amino acids. The CDR3, as DNA: TGTGCCAGCAGCTCGACTCGGACAGGGGACACCTCCTACGAGCAGTACTTC. Its protein is CASSSTRTGDTSYEQYF.

There are a few counts of this clonotype. The chain couples TRBV29-1 to TRBJ2-5; TRBD1 aligns across 11 bases. CDR1 is SQVTM and CDR2 is ANQGSEA in the germline V gene. The V gene end was trimmed by 8 bases and the J gene end by 5 bases; junction bases not matched to a gene: 16. This CDR3 contains 16 residues. The CDR3 region is CSPRVWPDRGHETQYF. As DNA, the CDR3 is TGCAGCCCCCGTGTATGGCCGGACAGGGGGCATGAGACCCAGTACTTC.

The chain joins TRBV5-1 to TRBJ2-1, with 7 bases fitting TRBD1. Germline trimming cut 4 bases from V and 0 bases from J; bases unmatched to any gene: 4. The germline gives CDR1 SGHRS, CDR2 YFSETQ. The CDR3 runs to 15 residues. CDR3 nucleotides: TGCGCCAGCAGCCGGGACAGTACCTCCTACAATGAGCAGTTCTTC. Protein product: CASSRDSTSYNEQFF.

The genes are TRBV30 and TRBJ1-2, with D hard to call. The CDR3 runs to 13 residues. The germline V gene encodes CDR1 GTSNPN and CDR2 SVGIG (reference sequence). V lost 3 bases, J lost 1 base, and 9 bases lay in between. CDR3 DNA sequence: TGTGCCTGGAGAGACCGGGGTAACTATGGCTACACCTTC. It codes for CAWRDRGNYGYTF.